These T cell receptor beta chains were read from a single sample in a study of blood T cell repertoires in COVID-19. The protocol was immunoSEQ multiplex PCR, while the TCRdb copy is restricted to in-frame clones and leaves out a portion. This table holds over 250,000 clones, roughly 90% found once. Sample: peripheral blood. Receptors originate from a woman between 70 and 85 years old with COVID-19, enrolled during active disease. CDR3s include the opening cysteine and the closing phenylalanine or tryptophan. The D gene is left open where the match is weak.

J gene	D gene	V gene	CDR3 protein	CDR3 DNA
TRBJ1-1	-	TRBV28	CASSNPGGGNTEAFF	TGTGCCAGCAGCAACCCGGGGGGAGGAAACACTGAAGCTTTCTTT
TRBJ2-7	TRBD2	TRBV7-2	CASRPRSGVSEQYF	TGTGCCAGCAGGCCACGGAGCGGGGTCTCCGAGCAGTACTTC
TRBJ1-2	TRBD1	TRBV29-1	CSVLGQGAYGYTF	TGCAGCGTCCTAGGACAGGGCGCTTATGGCTACACCTTC
TRBJ1-6	TRBD1	TRBV2	CASRTGTVDSPLHF	TGTGCCAGCAGGACCGGGACAGTGGATTCACCCCTCCACTTT
TRBJ1-1	TRBD1	TRBV7-2	CASSWGQNAEAFF	TGTGCCAGCAGCTGGGGACAGAACGCTGAAGCTTTCTTT
TRBJ2-5	TRBD1	TRBV29-1	CSYGTGGIQETQYF	TGCAGCTACGGGACAGGGGGAATCCAAGAGACCCAGTACTTC
TRBJ2-3	TRBD2	TRBV19	CASSIEGTSGSTDTQYF	TGTGCCAGTAGTATAGAAGGGACTAGCGGGAGCACAGATACGCAGTATTTT
TRBJ2-7	-	TRBV5-1	CASSLVPGAYEQYF	TGCGCCAGCAGCTTGGTTCCAGGGGCGTACGAGCAGTACTTC
TRBJ2-7	-	TRBV7-8	CASSTRGNYEQYF	TGTGCCAGCAGCACCCGGGGGAACTACGAGCAGTACTTC
TRBJ2-7	TRBD1	TRBV3-1/TRBV3-2	CASSLPGQGAYEQYF	TGTGCCAGCAGCTTACCTGGACAGGGGGCATACGAGCAGTACTTC